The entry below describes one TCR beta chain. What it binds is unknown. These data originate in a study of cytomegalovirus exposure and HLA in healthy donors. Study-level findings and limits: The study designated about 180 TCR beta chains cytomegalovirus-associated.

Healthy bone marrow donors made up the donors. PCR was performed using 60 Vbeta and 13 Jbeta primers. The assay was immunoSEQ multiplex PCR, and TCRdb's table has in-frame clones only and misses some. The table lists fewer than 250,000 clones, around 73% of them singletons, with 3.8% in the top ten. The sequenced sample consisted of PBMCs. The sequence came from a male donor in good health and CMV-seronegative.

The CDR3 region has the DNA TGTGCCAGCAGCTTCGGAGCGTTCGTTTATGGCTACACCTTC. The encoded protein is CASSFGAFVYGYTF. The chain couples TRBV5-6 to TRBJ1-2; D gene unclear. The CDR3 length is 14 residues. Germline V CDR1 and CDR2: SGHDT, YYEEEE. The V end lost 2 bases, the J end lost 5 bases, and 13 bases lay between the germline ends.